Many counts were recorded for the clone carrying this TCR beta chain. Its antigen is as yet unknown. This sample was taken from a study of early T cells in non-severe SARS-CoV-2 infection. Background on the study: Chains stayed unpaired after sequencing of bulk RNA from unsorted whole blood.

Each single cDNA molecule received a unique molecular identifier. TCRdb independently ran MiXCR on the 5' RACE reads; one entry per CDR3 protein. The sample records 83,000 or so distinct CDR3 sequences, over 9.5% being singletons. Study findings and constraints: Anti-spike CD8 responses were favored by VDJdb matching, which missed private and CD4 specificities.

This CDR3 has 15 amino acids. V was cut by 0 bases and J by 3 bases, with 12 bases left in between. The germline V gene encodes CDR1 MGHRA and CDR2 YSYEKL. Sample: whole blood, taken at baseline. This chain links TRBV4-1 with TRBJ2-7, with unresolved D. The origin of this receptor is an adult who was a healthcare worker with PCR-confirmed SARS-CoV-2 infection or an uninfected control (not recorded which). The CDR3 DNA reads TGCGCCAGCAGCCAAGAGCGGTGGTCCCACTACGAGCAGTACTTC. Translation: CASSQERWSHYEQYF.